This TCR beta chain comes out of a study of blood T cell repertoires in COVID-19. In the source study's methods: Nucleated cell number was recorded as an estimate derived from reference gene primer amplification. Assay: immunoSEQ multiplex PCR; the TCRdb copy retains only in-frame clones and omits some. D and trimming were read from the DNA, whereas the V and J calls and clone size are those reported in that table. The top ten clones hold approximately 3.6% of a sample with some 270,000 clones, approximately 83% of them seen once. This CDR3 has 13 amino acids. The germline V gene encodes CDR1 KGHSH and CDR2 LQKENI. V lost 1 base to trimming and J lost 0 bases, with 4 bases between them.

Sequencing used PBMCs or T cells enriched from blood (not recorded which). This sequence originates from a man aged 45-60 years who had recovered from COVID-19. The chain has TRBV18 and TRBJ2-7; D is uncertain. DNA of the CDR3: TGTGCCAGCTCACCACAGAGCTCCTACGAGCAGTACTTC. Amino acid sequence: CASSPQSSYEQYF. The entire variable domain, with the rest obtained from reference TRBV18 and TRBJ2-7, is as follows: NAGVMQNPRHLVRRRGQEARLRCSPMKGHSHVYWYRQLPEEGLKFMVYLQKENIIDESGMPKERFSAEFPKEGPSILRIQQVVRGDSAAYFCASSPQSSYEQYFGPGTRLTVT.